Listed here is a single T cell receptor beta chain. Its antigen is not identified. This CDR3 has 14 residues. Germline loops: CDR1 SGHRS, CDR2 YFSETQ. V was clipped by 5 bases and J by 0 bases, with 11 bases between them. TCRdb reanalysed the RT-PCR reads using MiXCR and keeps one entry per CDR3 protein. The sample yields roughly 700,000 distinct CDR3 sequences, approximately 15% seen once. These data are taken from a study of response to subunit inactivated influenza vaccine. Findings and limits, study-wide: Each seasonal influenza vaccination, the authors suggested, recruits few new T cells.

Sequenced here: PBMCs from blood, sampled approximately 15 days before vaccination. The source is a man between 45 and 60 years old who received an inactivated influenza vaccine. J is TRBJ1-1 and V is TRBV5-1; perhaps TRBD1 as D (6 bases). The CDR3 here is CASSMDRMNTEAFF. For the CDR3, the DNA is TGCGCCAGCAGTATGGACAGAATGAACACTGAAGCTTTCTTT.